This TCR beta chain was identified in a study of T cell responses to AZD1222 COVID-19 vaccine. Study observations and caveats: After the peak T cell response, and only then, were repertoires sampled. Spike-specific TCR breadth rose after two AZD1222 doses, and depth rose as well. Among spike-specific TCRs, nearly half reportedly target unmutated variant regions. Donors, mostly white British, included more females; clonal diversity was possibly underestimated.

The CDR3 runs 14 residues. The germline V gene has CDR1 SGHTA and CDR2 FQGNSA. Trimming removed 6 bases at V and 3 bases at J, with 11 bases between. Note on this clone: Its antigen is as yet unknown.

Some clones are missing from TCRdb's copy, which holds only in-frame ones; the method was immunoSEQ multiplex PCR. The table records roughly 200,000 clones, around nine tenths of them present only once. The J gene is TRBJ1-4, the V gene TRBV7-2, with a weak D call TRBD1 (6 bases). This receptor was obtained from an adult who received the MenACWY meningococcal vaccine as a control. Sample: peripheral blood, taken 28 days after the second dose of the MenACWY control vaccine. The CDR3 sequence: CASRRQESNEKLFF. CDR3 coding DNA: TGTGCCAGCAGAAGACAGGAGTCTAATGAAAAACTGTTTTTT.